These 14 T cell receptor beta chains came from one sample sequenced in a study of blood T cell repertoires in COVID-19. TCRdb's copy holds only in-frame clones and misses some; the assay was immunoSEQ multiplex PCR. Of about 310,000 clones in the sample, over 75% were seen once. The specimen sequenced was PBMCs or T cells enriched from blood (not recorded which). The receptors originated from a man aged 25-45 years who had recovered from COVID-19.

The chain's CDR3 is CASSATSGEQYF. DNA of the CDR3: TGTGCCAGCAGCGCAACTAGCGGTGAGCAGTACTTC. V and J are TRBV9 and TRBJ2-7; TRBD2 matches 8 bases. Per germline, CDR1 SGDLS and CDR2 YYNGEE. V trimming: 3 bases; J trimming: 7 bases; junction bases outside the gene matches: 3. CDR3 length: 12 amino acids.

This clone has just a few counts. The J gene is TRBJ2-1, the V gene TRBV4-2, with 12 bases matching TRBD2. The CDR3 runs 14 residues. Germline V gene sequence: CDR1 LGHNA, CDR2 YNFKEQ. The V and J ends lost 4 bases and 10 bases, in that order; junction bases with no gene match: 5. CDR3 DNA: TGTGCCAGCAGCCCAAAAGGACTAGCGGGAGAGCAGTTCTTC. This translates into CASSPKGLAGEQFF.

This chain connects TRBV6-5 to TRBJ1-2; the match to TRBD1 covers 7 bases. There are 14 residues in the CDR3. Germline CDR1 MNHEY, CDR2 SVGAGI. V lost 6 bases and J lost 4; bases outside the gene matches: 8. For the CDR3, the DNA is TGTGCCAGCAGCAGGGGGGATCGGCCCTATGGCTACACCTTC. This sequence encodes CASSRGDRPYGYTF.

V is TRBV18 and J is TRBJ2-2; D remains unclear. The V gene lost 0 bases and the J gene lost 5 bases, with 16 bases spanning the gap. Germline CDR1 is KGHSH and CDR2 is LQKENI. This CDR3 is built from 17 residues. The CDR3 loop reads CASSPPDGRRSTGELFF. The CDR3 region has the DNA TGTGCCAGCTCACCACCGGATGGGCGCAGGTCTACCGGGGAGCTGTTTTTT. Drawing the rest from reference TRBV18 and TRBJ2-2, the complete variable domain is NAGVMQNPRHLVRRRGQEARLRCSPMKGHSHVYWYRQLPEEGLKFMVYLQKENIIDESGMPKERFSAEFPKEGPSILRIQQVVRGDSAAYFCASSPPDGRRSTGELFFGEGSRLTVL.

CDR3 in amino acids: CASSQEWESDNSPLHF. The DNA for the CDR3 is TGCGCCAGCAGCCAAGAGTGGGAGTCAGATAATTCACCCCTCCACTTT. The J gene is TRBJ1-6, the V gene TRBV4-1; D gene ambiguous. V lost 0 bases, J lost 5 bases, and 11 bases lay in between. The CDR3 totals 16 residues. Germline V CDR1 and CDR2: MGHRA, YSYEKL.

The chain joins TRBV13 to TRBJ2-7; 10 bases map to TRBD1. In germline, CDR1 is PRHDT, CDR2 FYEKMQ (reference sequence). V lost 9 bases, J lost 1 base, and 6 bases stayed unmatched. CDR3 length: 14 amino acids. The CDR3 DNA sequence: TGTGCCAGTGCCGGGACAGGGGCTTCCTACGAGCAGTACTTC. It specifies CASAGTGASYEQYF. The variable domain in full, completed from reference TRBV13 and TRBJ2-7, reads AAGVIQSPRHLIKEKRETATLKCYPIPRHDTVYWYQQGPGQDPQFLISFYEKMQSDKGSIPDRFSAQQFSDYHSELNMSSLELGDSALYFCASAGTGASYEQYFGPGTRLTVT.

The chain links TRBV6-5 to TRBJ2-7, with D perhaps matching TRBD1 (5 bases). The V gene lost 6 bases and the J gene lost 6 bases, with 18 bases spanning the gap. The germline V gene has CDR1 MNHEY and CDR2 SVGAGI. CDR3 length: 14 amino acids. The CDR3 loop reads CASRPLQGRAEQYF. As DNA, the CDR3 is TGTGCCAGCAGGCCCCTTCAGGGAAGGGCCGAGCAGTACTTC.

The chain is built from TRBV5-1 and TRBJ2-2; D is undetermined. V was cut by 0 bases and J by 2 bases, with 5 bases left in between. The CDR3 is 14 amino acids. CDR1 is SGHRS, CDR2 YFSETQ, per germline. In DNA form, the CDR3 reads TGCGCCAGCAGCTTGGACACCAACACCGGGGAGCTGTTTTTT. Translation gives CASSLDTNTGELFF. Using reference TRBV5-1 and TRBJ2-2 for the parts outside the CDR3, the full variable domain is KAGVTQTPRYLIKTRGQQVTLSCSPISGHRSVSWYQQTPGQGLQFLFEYFSETQRNKGNFPGRFSGRQFSNSRSEMNVSTLELGDSALYLCASSLDTNTGELFFGEGSRLTVL.

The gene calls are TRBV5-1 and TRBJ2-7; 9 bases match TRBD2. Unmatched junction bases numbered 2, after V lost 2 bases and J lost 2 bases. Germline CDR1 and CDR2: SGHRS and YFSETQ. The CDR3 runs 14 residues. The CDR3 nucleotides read TGCGCCAGCAGCTTTGCGGGGGGGCCCTACGAGCAGTACTTC. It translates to CASSFAGGPYEQYF.

The CDR3 DNA reads TGTGCCAGCAGCGACGCCCTACACAGGGTTGGGGGATACGAGCAGTACTTC. This gives the protein CASSDALHRVGGYEQYF. The rearrangement links TRBV7-6 to TRBJ2-7, with D perhaps matching TRBD1 (6 bases). The CDR3 is made up of 17 amino acids. Trimming pared 5 bases from V and 4 bases from J, leaving 24 bases between. Germline V gene sequence: CDR1 SGHVS, CDR2 FNYEAQ.

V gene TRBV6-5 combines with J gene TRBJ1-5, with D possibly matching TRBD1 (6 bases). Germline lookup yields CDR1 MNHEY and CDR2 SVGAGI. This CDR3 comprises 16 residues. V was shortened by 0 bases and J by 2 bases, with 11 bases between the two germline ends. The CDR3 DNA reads TGTGCCAGCAGTTACTCGCCAAAGGGGGGCAATCAGCCCCAGCATTTT. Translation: CASSYSPKGGNQPQHF.

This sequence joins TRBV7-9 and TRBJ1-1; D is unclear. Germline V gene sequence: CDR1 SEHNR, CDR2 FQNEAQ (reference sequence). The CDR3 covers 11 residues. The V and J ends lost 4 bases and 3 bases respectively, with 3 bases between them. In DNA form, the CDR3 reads TGTGCCAGCAGCTCCGACACTGAAGCTTTCTTT. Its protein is CASSSDTEAFF.

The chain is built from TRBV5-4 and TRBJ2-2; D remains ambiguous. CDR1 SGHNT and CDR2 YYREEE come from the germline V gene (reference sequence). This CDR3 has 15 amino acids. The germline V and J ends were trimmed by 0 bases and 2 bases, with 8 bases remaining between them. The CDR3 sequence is CASSLDLLNTGELFF. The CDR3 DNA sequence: TGTGCCAGCAGCTTGGATCTACTAAACACCGGGGAGCTGTTTTTT.

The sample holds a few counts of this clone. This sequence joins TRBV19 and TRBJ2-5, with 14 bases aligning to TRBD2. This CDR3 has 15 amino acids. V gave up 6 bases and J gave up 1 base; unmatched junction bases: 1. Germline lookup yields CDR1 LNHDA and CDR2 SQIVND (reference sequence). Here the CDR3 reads CASSGTSGGQETQYF. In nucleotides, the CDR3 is TGTGCCAGTAGCGGGACTAGCGGGGGCCAAGAGACCCAGTACTTC.